This T cell receptor beta chain was captured by sequencing in a study of blood T cell repertoires in COVID-19. Sequencing used immunoSEQ multiplex PCR; TCRdb keeps in-frame clones, though not all of them. Here the sample spans over 350,000 clones, about nine tenths being singletons. The TCR was taken from a woman in her twenties or thirties with active or convalescent COVID-19. Specimen: peripheral blood.

The CDR3 region has the DNA TGTGCCAGCAGCTTAGCGGCGGTATGGATTGGCGAGCAGTACTTC. Protein product: CASSLAAVWIGEQYF. This chain links TRBV11-2 with TRBJ2-7; D not certain. Trimming pared 1 base from V and 6 bases from J, leaving 16 bases between. Germline CDR1 reads SGHAT; CDR2 reads FQNNGV. This CDR3 comprises 15 residues.